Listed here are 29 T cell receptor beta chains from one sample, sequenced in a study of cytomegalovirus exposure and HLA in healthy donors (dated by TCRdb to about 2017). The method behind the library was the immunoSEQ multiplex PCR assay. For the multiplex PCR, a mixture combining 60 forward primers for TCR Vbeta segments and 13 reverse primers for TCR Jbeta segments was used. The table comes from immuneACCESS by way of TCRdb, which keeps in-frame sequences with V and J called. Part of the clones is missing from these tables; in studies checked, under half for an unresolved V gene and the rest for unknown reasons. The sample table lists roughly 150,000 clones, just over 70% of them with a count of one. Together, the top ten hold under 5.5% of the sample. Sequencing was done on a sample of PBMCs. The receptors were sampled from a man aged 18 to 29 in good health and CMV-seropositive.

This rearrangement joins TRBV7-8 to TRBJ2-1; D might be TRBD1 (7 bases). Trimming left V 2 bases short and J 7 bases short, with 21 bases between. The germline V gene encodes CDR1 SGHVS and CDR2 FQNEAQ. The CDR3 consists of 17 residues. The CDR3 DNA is TGTGCCAGCAGCTTAAAAGGGGGCGGGGAGGTTTTGAATGAGCAGTTCTTC. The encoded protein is CASSLKGGGEVLNEQFF.

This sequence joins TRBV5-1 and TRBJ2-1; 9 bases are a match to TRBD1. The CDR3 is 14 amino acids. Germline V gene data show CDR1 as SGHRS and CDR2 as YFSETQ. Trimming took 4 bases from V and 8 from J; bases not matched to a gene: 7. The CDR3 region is CASSPLDRGYEQFF. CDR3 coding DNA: TGCGCCAGCAGCCCCTTGGACAGGGGCTATGAGCAGTTCTTC.

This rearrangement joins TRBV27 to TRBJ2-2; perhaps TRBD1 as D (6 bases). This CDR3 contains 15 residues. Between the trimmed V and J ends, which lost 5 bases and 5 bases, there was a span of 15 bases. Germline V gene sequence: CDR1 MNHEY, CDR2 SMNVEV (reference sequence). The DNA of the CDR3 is TGTGCCAGCAGTCAGGGGCCGATTCCGACCGGGGAGCTGTTTTTT. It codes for CASSQGPIPTGELFF.

The CDR3 DNA reads TGCGCCAGCAGCCAAGATAACCGGGAAGAGACCCAGTACTTC. It translates to CASSQDNREETQYF. The genes are TRBV4-1 and TRBJ2-5; D uncertain. Looked up from germline, CDR1 is MGHRA and CDR2 is YSYEKL. This CDR3 spans 14 amino acids. Trimming took 0 bases from V and 3 from J, leaving 8 bases between them.

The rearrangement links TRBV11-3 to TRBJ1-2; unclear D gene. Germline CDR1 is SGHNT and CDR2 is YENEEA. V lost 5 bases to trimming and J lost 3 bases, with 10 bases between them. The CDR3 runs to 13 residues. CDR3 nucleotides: TGTGCCAGCAGCCAGTACAGAGACTATGGCTACACCTTC. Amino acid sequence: CASSQYRDYGYTF.

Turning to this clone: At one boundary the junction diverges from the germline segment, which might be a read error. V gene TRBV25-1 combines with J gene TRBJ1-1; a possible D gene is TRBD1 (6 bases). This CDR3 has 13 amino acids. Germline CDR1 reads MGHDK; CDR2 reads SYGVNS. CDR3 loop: CASLEGTHTEVFF. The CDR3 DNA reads TGTGCCAGCCTGGAAGGGACACACACTGAAGTTTTCTTT. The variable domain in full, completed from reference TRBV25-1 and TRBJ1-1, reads EADIYQTPRYLVIGTGKKITLECSQTMGHDKMYWYQQDPGMELHLIHYSYGVNSTEKGDLSSESTVSRIRTEHFPLTLESARPSHTSQYLCASLEGTHTEVFFGQGTRLTVV.

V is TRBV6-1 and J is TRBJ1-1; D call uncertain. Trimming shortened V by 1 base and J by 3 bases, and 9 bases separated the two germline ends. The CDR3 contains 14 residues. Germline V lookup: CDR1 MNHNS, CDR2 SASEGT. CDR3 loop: CASSEGAVHTEAFF. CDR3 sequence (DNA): TGTGCCAGCAGTGAAGGGGCAGTCCACACTGAAGCTTTCTTT.

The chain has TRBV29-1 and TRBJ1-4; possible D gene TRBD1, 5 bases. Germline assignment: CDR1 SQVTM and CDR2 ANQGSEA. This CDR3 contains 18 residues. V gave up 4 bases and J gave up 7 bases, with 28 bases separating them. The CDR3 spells CSVATLRPGLGSGEKLFF. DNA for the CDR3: TGCAGCGTTGCAACCCTGCGCCCGGGACTAGGGTCGGGTGAAAAACTGTTTTTT.

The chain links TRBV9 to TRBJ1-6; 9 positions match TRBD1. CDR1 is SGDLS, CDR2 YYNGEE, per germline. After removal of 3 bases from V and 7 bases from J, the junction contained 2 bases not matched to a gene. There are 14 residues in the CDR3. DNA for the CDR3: TGTGCCAGCAGCGGGACAGGGGACAATTCACCCCTCCACTTT. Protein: CASSGTGDNSPLHF.

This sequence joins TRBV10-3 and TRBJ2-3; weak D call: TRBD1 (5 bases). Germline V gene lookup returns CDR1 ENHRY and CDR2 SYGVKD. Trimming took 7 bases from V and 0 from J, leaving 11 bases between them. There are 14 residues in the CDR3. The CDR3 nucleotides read TGTGCCATCAAGTTACAGGCGAGCACAGATACGCAGTATTTT. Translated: CAIKLQASTDTQYF.

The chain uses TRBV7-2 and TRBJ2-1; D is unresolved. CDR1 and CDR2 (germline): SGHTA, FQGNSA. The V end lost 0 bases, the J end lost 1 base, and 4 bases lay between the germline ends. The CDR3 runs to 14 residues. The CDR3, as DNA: TGTGCCAGCAGCTTAGCGAGTTCCTACAATGAGCAGTTCTTC. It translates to CASSLASSYNEQFF.

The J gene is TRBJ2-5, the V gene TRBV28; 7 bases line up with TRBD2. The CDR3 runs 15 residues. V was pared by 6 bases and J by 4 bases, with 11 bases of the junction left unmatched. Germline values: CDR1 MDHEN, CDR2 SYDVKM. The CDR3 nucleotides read TGTGCCAGCAGCCCCGCCGGGGGAGGGAGAGAGACCCAGTACTTC. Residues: CASSPAGGGRETQYF. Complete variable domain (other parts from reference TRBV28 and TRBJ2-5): DVKVTQSSRYLVKRTGEKVFLECVQDMDHENMFWYRQDPGLGLRLIYFSYDVKMKEKGDIPEGYSVSREKKERFSLILESASTNQTSMYLCASSPAGGGRETQYFGPGTRLLVL.

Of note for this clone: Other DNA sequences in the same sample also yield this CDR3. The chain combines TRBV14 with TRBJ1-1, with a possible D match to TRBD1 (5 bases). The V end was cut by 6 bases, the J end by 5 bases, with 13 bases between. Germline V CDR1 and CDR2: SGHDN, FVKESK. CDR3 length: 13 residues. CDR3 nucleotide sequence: TGTGCCAGCAGTCAGGGCCACGGGACTGAAGCTTTCTTT. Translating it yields CASSQGHGTEAFF.

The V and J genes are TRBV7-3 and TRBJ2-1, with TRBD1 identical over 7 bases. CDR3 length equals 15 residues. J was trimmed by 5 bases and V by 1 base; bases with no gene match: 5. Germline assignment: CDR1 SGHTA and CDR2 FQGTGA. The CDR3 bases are TGTGCCAGCAGCTTAATCCGGGACAGTAACAATGAGCAGTTCTTC. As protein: CASSLIRDSNNEQFF.

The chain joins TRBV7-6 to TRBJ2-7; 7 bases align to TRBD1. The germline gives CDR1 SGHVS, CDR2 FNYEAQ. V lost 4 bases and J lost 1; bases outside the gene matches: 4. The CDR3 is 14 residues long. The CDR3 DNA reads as TGTGCCAGCAGCTCCGGGGACAGATCCTACGAGCAGTACGTC. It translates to CASSSGDRSYEQYV.

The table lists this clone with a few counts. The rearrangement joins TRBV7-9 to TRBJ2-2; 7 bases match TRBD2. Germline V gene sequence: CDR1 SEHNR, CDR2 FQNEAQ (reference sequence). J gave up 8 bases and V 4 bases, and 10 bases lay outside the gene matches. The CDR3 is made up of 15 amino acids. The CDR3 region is CASSSVTSVAGELFF. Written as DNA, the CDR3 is TGTGCCAGCAGCTCAGTCACTAGCGTGGCGGGGGAGCTGTTTTTT. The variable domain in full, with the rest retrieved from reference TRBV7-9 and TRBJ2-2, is DTGVSQNPRHKITKRGQNVTFRCDPISEHNRLYWYRQTLGQGPEFLTYFQNEAQLEKSRLLSDRFSAERPKGSFSTLEIQRTEQGDSAMYLCASSSVTSVAGELFFGEGSRLTVL.

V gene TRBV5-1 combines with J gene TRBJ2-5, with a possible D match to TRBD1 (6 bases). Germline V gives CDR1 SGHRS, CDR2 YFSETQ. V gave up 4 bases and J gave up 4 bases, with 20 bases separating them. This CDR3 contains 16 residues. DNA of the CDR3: TGCGCCAGCAGCCGTTCCCGGGACACTTTATTAGAGACCCAGTACTTC. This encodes CASSRSRDTLLETQYF.

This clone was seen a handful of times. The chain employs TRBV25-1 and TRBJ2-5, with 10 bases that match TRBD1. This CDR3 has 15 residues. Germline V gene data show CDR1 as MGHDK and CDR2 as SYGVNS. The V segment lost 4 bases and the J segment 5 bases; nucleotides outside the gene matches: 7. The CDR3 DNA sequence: TGTGCCAGCAGTGGCGCTGGACAGGGGGTGGAGACCCAGTACTTC. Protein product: CASSGAGQGVETQYF.

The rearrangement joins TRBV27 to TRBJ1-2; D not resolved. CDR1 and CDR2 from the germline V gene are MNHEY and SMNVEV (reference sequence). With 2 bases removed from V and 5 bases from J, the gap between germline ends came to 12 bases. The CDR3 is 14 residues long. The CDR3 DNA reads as TGTGCCAGCAGTTTAAACGCGGCCCTTTATGGCTACACCTTC. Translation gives CASSLNAALYGYTF.

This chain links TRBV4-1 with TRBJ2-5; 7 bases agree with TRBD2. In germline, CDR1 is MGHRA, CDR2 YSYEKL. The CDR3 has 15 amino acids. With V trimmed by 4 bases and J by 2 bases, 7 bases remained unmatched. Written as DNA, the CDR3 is TGCGCCAGCAGCCGAGCGGGACTTACACAAGAGACCCAGTACTTC. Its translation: CASSRAGLTQETQYF.

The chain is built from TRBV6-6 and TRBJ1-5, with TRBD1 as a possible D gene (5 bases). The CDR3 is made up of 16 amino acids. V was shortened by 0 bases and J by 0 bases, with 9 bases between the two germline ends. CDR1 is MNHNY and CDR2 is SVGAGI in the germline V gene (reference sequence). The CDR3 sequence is CASSYSGGSSNQPQHF. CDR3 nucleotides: TGTGCCAGCAGTTACTCGGGGGGAAGTAGCAATCAGCCCCAGCATTTT.

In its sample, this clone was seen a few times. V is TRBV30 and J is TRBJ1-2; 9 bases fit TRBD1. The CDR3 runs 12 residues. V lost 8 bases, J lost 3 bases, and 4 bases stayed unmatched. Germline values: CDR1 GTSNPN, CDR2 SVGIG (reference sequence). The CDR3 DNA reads TGTGCCCGGGACAGGGTCGACTATGGCTACACCTTC. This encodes CARDRVDYGYTF.

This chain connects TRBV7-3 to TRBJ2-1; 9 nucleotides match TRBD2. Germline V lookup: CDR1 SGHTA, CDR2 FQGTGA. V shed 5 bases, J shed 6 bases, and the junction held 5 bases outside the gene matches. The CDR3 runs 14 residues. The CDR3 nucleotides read TGTGCCAGCAGCCTAGCGGGGAAAGTCAATGAGCAGTTCTTC. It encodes CASSLAGKVNEQFF.

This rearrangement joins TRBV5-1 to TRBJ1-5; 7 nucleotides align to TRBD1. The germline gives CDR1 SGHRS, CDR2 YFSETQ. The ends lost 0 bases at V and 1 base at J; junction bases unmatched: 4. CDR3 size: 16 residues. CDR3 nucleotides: TGCGCCAGCAGCTTGGACGGGACAGCGAGCAATCAGCCCCAGCATTTT. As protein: CASSLDGTASNQPQHF.

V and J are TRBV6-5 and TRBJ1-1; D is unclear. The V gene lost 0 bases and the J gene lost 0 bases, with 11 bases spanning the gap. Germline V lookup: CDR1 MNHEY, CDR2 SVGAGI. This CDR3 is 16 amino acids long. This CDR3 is CASSYSSFRVNTEAFF. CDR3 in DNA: TGTGCCAGCAGTTACTCATCCTTTCGGGTGAACACTGAAGCTTTCTTT.

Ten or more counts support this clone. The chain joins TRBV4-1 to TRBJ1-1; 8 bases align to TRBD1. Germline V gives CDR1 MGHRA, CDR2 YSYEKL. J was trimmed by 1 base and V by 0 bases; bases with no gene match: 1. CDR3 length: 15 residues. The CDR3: CASSQEQGGNTEAFF. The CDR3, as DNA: TGCGCCAGCAGCCAAGAACAGGGGGGGAACACTGAAGCTTTCTTT.

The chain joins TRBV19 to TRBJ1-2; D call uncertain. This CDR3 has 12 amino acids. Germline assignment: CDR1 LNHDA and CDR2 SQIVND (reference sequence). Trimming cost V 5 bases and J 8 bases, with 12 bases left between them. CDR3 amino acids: CASSPTRTGYTF. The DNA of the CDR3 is TGTGCCAGTAGTCCAACTCGTACGGGCTACACCTTC.

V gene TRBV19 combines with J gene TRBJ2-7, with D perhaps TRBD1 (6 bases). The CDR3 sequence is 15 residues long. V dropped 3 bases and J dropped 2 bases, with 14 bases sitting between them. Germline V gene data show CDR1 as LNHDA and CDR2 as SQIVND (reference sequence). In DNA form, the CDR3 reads TGTGCCAGTAGTATCGCCAGGGGACCCACCTACGAGCAGTACGTC. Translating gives CASSIARGPTYEQYV.

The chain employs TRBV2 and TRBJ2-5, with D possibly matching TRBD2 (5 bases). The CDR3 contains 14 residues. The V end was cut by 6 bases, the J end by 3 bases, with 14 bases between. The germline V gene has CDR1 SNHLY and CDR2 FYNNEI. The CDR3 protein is CASRQVGSKETQYF. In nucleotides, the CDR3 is TGTGCCAGCAGACAAGTGGGGAGTAAAGAGACCCAGTACTTC.